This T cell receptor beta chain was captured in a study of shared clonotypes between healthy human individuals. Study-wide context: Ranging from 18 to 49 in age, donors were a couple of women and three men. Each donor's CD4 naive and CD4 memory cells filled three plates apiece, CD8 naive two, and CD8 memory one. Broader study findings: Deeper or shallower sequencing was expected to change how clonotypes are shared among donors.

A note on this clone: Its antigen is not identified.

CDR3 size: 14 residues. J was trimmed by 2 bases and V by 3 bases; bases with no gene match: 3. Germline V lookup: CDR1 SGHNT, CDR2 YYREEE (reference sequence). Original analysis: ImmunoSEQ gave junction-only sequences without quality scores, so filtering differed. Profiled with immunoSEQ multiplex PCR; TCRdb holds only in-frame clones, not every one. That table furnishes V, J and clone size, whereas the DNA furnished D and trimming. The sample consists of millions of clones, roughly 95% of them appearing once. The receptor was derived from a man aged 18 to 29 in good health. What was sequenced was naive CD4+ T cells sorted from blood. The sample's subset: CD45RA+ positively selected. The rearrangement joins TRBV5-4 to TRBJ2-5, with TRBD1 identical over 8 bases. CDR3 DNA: TGTGCCAGCAGCTCCCGGGACAGGCAAGAGACCCAGTACTTC. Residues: CASSSRDRQETQYF.